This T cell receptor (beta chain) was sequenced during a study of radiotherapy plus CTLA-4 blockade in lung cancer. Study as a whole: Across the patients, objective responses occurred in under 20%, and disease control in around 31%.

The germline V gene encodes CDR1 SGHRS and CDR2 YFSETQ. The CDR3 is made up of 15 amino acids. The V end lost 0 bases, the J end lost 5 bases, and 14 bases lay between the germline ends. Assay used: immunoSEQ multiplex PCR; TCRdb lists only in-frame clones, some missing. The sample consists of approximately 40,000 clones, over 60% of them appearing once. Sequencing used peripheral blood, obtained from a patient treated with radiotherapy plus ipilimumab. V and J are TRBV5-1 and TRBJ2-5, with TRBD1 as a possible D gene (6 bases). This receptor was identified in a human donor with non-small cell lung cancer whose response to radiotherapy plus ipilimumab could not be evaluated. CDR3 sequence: CASSLAQGSWETQYF. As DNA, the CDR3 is TGCGCCAGCAGCTTGGCGCAGGGGAGCTGGGAGACCCAGTACTTC.